One sample yielded the 17 T cell receptor beta chains listed below, sequenced in a study of CD8+ T cells in alopecia areata. This sample's treatment: oral pan-JAK inhibitor, 5-10 mg twice daily. Sequencing used cDNA as its template, made by extracting RNA and reverse transcribing it. Assay: immunoSEQ multiplex PCR; the TCRdb copy retains only in-frame clones and omits some. This table holds under 200,000 clones, 55% to 75% found once. Source: CD4+ T cells sorted from blood, taken at week 24, from a patient treated with tofacitinib. The receptors stem from a human donor with alopecia areata.

The chain joins TRBV19 to TRBJ1-1; tentatively, D is TRBD1 (6 bases). V was pared by 7 bases and J by 1 base, with 10 bases between. Germline lookup yields CDR1 LNHDA and CDR2 SQIVND (reference sequence). This CDR3 is built from 13 residues. CDR3 residues: CASMRGRNTEAFF. CDR3 nucleotides: TGTGCCAGTATGCGGGGGCGGAACACTGAAGCTTTCTTT.

As for this clone: The junction shows a germline mismatch at one end, possibly a read error. The chain has TRBV7-7 and TRBJ2-3; 8 bases match TRBD1. This CDR3 contains 13 residues. The germline gives CDR1 SSHAT, CDR2 FNYEAQ (reference sequence). This CDR3 is CASSSDRADTQYF. In DNA form, the CDR3 reads TGTGCTAGCAGCTCGGACAGGGCCGATACGCAGTATTTT.

V usage is TRBV11-3 and J usage is TRBJ2-5, with D hard to call. The germline CDR1 and CDR2 sequences are SGHNT and YENEEA. The CDR3 consists of 12 residues. Trimming took 4 bases from V and 0 from J, leaving 3 bases between them. Here the CDR3 reads CASSSYQETQYF. CDR3 DNA: TGTGCCAGCAGCTCGTACCAAGAGACCCAGTACTTC.

The chain joins TRBV6-1 to TRBJ1-5, with TRBD1 identical over 7 bases. CDR1 and CDR2 from the germline V gene are MNHNS and SASEGT. Trimming took 5 bases from V and 2 from J; bases not matched to a gene: 3. This CDR3 is built from 14 residues. The CDR3 sequence is CASSRGTGNQPQHF. CDR3 nucleotides: TGTGCCAGCAGTCGTGGGACAGGCAATCAGCCCCAGCATTTT.

This clone showed up just once. V gene TRBV6-5 combines with J gene TRBJ1-4; unclear D gene. This CDR3 is 12 amino acids long. Germline V gene data show CDR1 as MNHEY and CDR2 as SVGAGI. The V and J ends lost 6 bases and 7 bases respectively, with 9 bases between them. This chain's CDR3 is CASSLNGEKLFF. The DNA for the CDR3 is TGTGCCAGCAGCCTCAATGGTGAAAAACTGTTTTTT.

The chain uses TRBV30 and TRBJ2-5; 8 bases line up with TRBD2. There are 14 residues in the CDR3. Trimming removed 2 bases from V and 3 bases from J; junction bases left unmatched: 5. Germline-derived CDR1 and CDR2 are GTSNPN and SVGIG (reference sequence). The CDR3 spells CAWSSAGGKETQYF. The CDR3 bases are TGTGCCTGGAGTAGCGCGGGGGGCAAAGAGACCCAGTACTTC.

V is TRBV18 and J is TRBJ2-1; D possibly corresponds to TRBD1 (6 bases). V lost 0 bases, J lost 8 bases, and 14 bases lay in between. The germline CDR1 and CDR2 sequences are KGHSH and LQKENI. The CDR3 contains 15 residues. The CDR3 loop is CASSPPMRQVDEQFF. The CDR3 nucleotides are TGTGCCAGCTCACCACCTATGCGACAGGTGGATGAGCAGTTCTTC.

This clone came up a few times. V is TRBV5-1 and J is TRBJ1-1, with D uncertain. Deletions cut 2 bases from V and 1 base from J, with 9 bases between. Germline lookup yields CDR1 SGHRS and CDR2 YFSETQ. CDR3 length: 14 amino acids. The CDR3 loop reads CASSFGQANTEAFF. The CDR3, as DNA: TGCGCCAGCAGCTTCGGGCAAGCGAACACTGAAGCTTTCTTT. Drawing the rest from reference TRBV5-1 and TRBJ1-1, the complete variable domain is KAGVTQTPRYLIKTRGQQVTLSCSPISGHRSVSWYQQTPGQGLQFLFEYFSETQRNKGNFPGRFSGRQFSNSRSEMNVSTLELGDSALYLCASSFGQANTEAFFGQGTRLTVV.

The V call is TRBV5-5, the J call TRBJ1-5; D is uncertain. Trimming left V 4 bases short and J 5 bases short, with 7 bases between. CDR1 and CDR2 (germline): SGHKS, YYEKEE (reference sequence). CDR3 length: 12 amino acids. CDR3 coding DNA: TGTGCCAGCAGCCGGGGAGATCAGCCCCAGCATTTT. Translated, it gives CASSRGDQPQHF.

A single count supports this clone. The chain uses TRBV13 and TRBJ2-7, with no clear D. The germline CDR1 and CDR2 sequences are PRHDT and FYEKMQ (reference sequence). This CDR3 has 12 amino acids. V was cut by 5 bases and J by 0 bases, with 5 bases left in between. The CDR3 loop is CASSLASYEQYF. Here the CDR3 DNA reads TGTGCCAGCAGCCTGGCCTCCTACGAGCAGTACTTC. Full variable domain (outside the CDR3, taken from reference TRBV13 and TRBJ2-7): AAGVIQSPRHLIKEKRETATLKCYPIPRHDTVYWYQQGPGQDPQFLISFYEKMQSDKGSIPDRFSAQQFSDYHSELNMSSLELGDSALYFCASSLASYEQYFGPGTRLTVT.

This rearrangement joins TRBV10-3 to TRBJ1-1, with D tentatively TRBD1 (6 bases). V was shortened by 6 bases and J by 6 bases, with 14 bases between the two germline ends. Germline V gene lookup returns CDR1 ENHRY and CDR2 SYGVKD. The CDR3 consists of 13 residues. The chain's CDR3 is CAIRDRDTPEAFF. The DNA for the CDR3 is TGTGCCATCAGAGACCGGGACACTCCTGAAGCTTTCTTT.

The chain couples TRBV27 to TRBJ1-2; maybe TRBD1 (5 bases). CDR3 length equals 13 residues. The germline V gene has CDR1 MNHEY and CDR2 SMNVEV (reference sequence). Trimming left V 2 bases short and J 3 bases short, with 7 bases between. CDR3 residues: CASSLQGDYGYTF. CDR3 bases: TGTGCCAGCAGTTTACAGGGCGACTATGGCTACACCTTC.

The chain couples TRBV20-1 to TRBJ2-5; D not certain. V lost 6 bases and J lost 4, with 6 bases in between. The CDR3 length is 10 residues. In germline, CDR1 is DFQATT, CDR2 SNEGSKA (reference sequence). In DNA, the CDR3 is TGCAGTGCAATTAGAGAGACCCAGTACTTC. Its protein product is CSAIRETQYF.

This clone has just a few counts. The chain employs TRBV29-1 and TRBJ1-5; no definite D call. Germline V gene lookup returns CDR1 SQVTM and CDR2 ANQGSEA. Trimming pared 2 bases from V and 5 bases from J, leaving 4 bases between. CDR3 size: 11 residues. The CDR3: CSVELDQPQHF. The CDR3 nucleotides read TGCAGCGTTGAATTGGATCAGCCCCAGCATTTT.

This clone was counted ten times or more. This chain joins TRBV6-1 and TRBJ2-4, with D possibly matching TRBD2 (6 bases). Trimming stripped 7 bases from V and 8 bases from J, with 18 bases between. Germline V lookup: CDR1 MNHNS, CDR2 SASEGT. The CDR3 spans 14 residues. The DNA for the CDR3 is TGTGCCAGCAACCCAGGTGGGCCGGGGGACATTCAGTACTTC. This codes for CASNPGGPGDIQYF.

The rearrangement links TRBV2 to TRBJ1-6; D possibly corresponds to TRBD1 (5 bases). The germline V gene has CDR1 SNHLY and CDR2 FYNNEI. The CDR3 contains 14 residues. The V gene lost 7 bases and the J gene lost 9 bases, with 16 bases spanning the gap. CDR3 region: CASKGEGLGSPLHF. Written as DNA, the CDR3 is TGTGCCAGCAAAGGAGAGGGGTTAGGTTCACCCCTCCACTTT.

The genes are TRBV4-1 and TRBJ2-7; D may match TRBD1 or TRBD2 (5 bases each). This CDR3 spans 14 amino acids. Germline V gene lookup returns CDR1 MGHRA and CDR2 YSYEKL. Between the trimmed V and J ends, which lost 3 bases and 2 bases, there was a span of 11 bases. The CDR3 DNA reads as TGCGCCAGCAGCCAGACGGGGCCTACCTACGAGCAGTACTTC. Its translation is CASSQTGPTYEQYF.